This record looks at one TCR beta chain sequence and its context. The sample belongs to a study of T cells in Graves' hyperthyroidism and ophthalmopathy. Authors of the study amplified TCR beta CDR3 regions from RNA transcripts. The TCR CDR3 first-round RT-PCR relied on the HTBI primer set. TCRdb redid the calling of the multiplex PCR reads with MiXCR, one entry per CDR3 protein. The sample comprises just over 550,000 distinct CDR3 sequences, roughly 46% of which are singletons, and just over 8% rests with the top ten. V was clipped by 6 bases and J by 5 bases; unmatched bases: 6. This CDR3 has 14 residues.

Sequencing was done on a sample of peripheral blood or thyroid tissue (not recorded which). The sequence came from a woman younger than 35 with Graves' hyperthyroidism. The chain employs TRBV12-3 or TRBV12-4 and TRBJ1-2, with 10 bases identical to TRBD1. The chain's CDR3 is CASRPWDRGYGYTF. CDR3 nucleotide sequence: TGTGCCAGCAGGCCCTGGGACAGGGGATATGGCTACACCTTC.